This T cell receptor (beta chain) is drawn from a study of T-cell reconstitution after alpha-beta-depleted transplantation in children. Study-wide results and limits: There were reportedly several hundred expanded graft clones from which alpha-beta T cells came about two months after transplant. Some patients owed their high day-60 TCRbeta diversity to surviving recipient T cells and thymic progenitors. It was newly produced T cells that mostly accounted for T-cell counts and diversity one year after transplant.

This clonotype has only a few counts. Its antigen is not known. Germline V gene lookup returns CDR1 SEHNR and CDR2 FQNEAQ (reference sequence). The CDR3 sequence is 16 residues long. V shed 7 bases and J shed 8 bases, with 26 bases lying between them. Unique molecular identifiers were incorporated into the prepared TCRbeta library. Using its own MiXCR run on the PCR reads, TCRdb lists one record per CDR3 protein. The data show hundreds of thousands of distinct CDR3 sequences, about an eighth seen once. This material consisted of PBMCs, taken before TCRalphabeta/CD19-depleted stem cell transplant. The origin of this receptor is a girl aged 2 to 10 with congenital amegakaryocytic thrombocytopenia, due to receive a stem cell transplant. This rearrangement joins TRBV7-9 to TRBJ1-1, with D maybe TRBD1 (6 bases). The CDR3 is CASTDPGQYGTSEAFF. The CDR3 nucleotides are TGTGCCAGCACCGACCCCGGACAGTACGGGACTTCGGAAGCTTTCTTT.